This record concerns one TCR beta chain sequence. Its cognate antigen has yet to be identified. Base qualities are missing; no much larger clone stands one base away. The sample comes from a study of blood T cell dynamics during melanoma immunotherapy (dated by TCRdb to 2018 to 2020). Notes on the research overall: Patients with metastatic melanoma were treated with first-line pembrolizumab or nivolumab plus ipilimumab as standard of care in the United Kingdom. To identify early correlates of response, the study profiled peripheral T cell receptor repertoires in patients with metastatic melanoma before and after one cycle of checkpoint inhibitor therapy. A training cohort was formed from consecutive patients, and a further independent group of patients from the same centre was pooled into an external validation set.

The CDR3 starts with the cysteine, ends with the phenylalanine, and has 13 residues. Here the CDR3 DNA is all that survives: 39 bases in frame from base 1. V is clipped by 3 bases and J by 8 bases, and the sequence between their germline boundaries is 13 bases long. CDR1 and CDR2, looked up from the germline V gene, are SGHTA and FQGTGA. The time point label here, explained by the study, means: week 3, after first cycle of checkpoint inhibitor. Blood samples were taken at two points: before treatment (T0) and at week 3 (W3), which came after the first cycle of checkpoint blockade. Except for a couple of patients with rapid clinical progression, response was assessed 12 weeks after the first infusion by RECIST 1.1; disease control meant complete response, partial response or stable disease. Patients were not eligible if they had prior systemic cancer treatment, concomitant immunosuppressant therapy or synchronous other active malignancies. Bulk PBMC and plasma cell-free DNA were both sequenced for TCR beta so that circulating cells and T cell turnover could be tracked. PBMC were isolated from blood with Lymphoprep and SepMate tubes, followed by red cell lysis. QIAamp DNA Blood Mini kits were used to extract DNA from both PBMC and sorted T cell subsets.

A fixed 350 ng of DNA was loaded for every bulk PBMC sample. TCR beta CDR3 sequences were amplified from genomic DNA with the immunoSEQ TCRb Assay kit following manufacturer instructions. The KAPA Library Quantification Kit for Illumina platforms was used to quantify the pooled libraries by qPCR. Sequencing of the pooled libraries was done on an Illumina NextSeq 500, with clustering at about 0.6-1.1 pM. For the original study's pipeline: TCR data were analyzed with immunoSEQ ANALYZER and the R LymphoSeq package. A rearrangement efficiency score was calculated as productive divided by the sum of productive and non-productive CDR3 sequences. Clonality was measured with the Gini coefficient and diversity with the Renyi index at alpha=1, compared pairwise between timepoints within each patient. In LymphoSeq, clonal relatedness was computed using an edit distance of 3, and repertoire similarity was computed using the Bhattacharyya coefficient. To classify response, a linear discriminant analysis based on week-3 changes in clonality and diversity was built using the R MASS and caret packages. In its TCRdb copy, this immuneACCESS table keeps in-frame sequences only and misses some clones. Where compared with another copy, unresolved V genes explain less than half of these, and the others have no known cause. V and J calls and clone size are copied from that table; D and trimming were computed from the DNA. In this sample the table shows about 11,000 clones, roughly 84% of which occur a single time. The ten most abundant clones make up about a sixth of the sample.

The full study reports these points: Patients who later achieved disease control showed a bifurcated PBMC repertoire reorganization at W3, with increased clonality or increased diversity, unlike progressors. The study was unable to establish whether the T cell clones driving the repertoire changes were melanoma-specific or instead reflected general immune activation. The relatively small sample size was acknowledged as something that could potentially limit how far the results can be generalized.

The source was blood, collected from a patient treated with checkpoint blockade. The receptor chain draws on TRBV7-3 and TRBJ1-2; a tentative D match to TRBD1 spans 6 bases. This sequence was found in a human donor with melanoma. The encoded CDR3 is CASSFSTGGGYTF. The DNA is as follows: TGTGCCAGCAGCTTCTCGACAGGAGGCGGCTACACCTTC. With the portions outside the CDR3 filled from the reference TRBV7-3 and TRBJ1-2 genes, the complete variable region becomes GAGVSQTPSNKVTEKGKYVELRCDPISGHTALYWYRQSLGQGPEFLIYFQGTGAADDSGLPNDRFFAVRPEGSVSTLKIQRTERGDSAVYLCASSFSTGGGYTFGSGTRLTVV.